One sample yielded the 20 T cell receptor beta chains listed below, sequenced in a study of PD-1 blockade in classical Hodgkin lymphoma. The assay was immunoSEQ multiplex PCR, and TCRdb's table has in-frame clones only and misses some. This sample has roughly 60,000 clones, with approximately 90% found just once. Every patient experienced relapse after autologous stem cell transplantation, and brentuximab vedotin exposure varied. Sequenced here: peripheral blood mononuclear cells (PBMCs), sampled before the second cycle of nivolumab. The source is a human donor with classical Hodgkin lymphoma.

V and J are TRBV5-1 and TRBJ2-7, with D possibly TRBD1 on 6 matching bases. The CDR3 is 15 residues long. The germline V gene has CDR1 SGHRS and CDR2 YFSETQ. The germline V and J ends were trimmed by 4 bases and 0 bases, with 14 bases remaining between them. CDR3 region: CASSETGNPSYEQYF. The CDR3 DNA sequence: TGCGCCAGCAGCGAAACAGGGAACCCCTCCTACGAGCAGTACTTC.

V usage is TRBV9 and J usage is TRBJ2-3; TRBD1 matches at 9 bases. The CDR3 is 14 residues long. Germline V gives CDR1 SGDLS, CDR2 YYNGEE. With 3 bases clipped from V and 1 base from J, the junction kept 0 bases outside the gene matches. The CDR3 DNA follows: TGTGCCAGCAGCGGGGACAGGGGCACAGATACGCAGTATTTT. Its translation is CASSGDRGTDTQYF.

This clone was detected only a few times. The chain employs TRBV7-6 and TRBJ2-5; D tentatively reads TRBD1 or TRBD2 (6 bases each). This CDR3 is 15 amino acids long. Per germline, CDR1 SGHVS and CDR2 FNYEAQ. V shed 1 base and J shed 4 bases, with 13 bases lying between them. The CDR3 protein is CASSLDRGLLETQYF. The DNA for the CDR3 is TGTGCCAGCAGCTTAGACCGGGGGCTCCTAGAGACCCAGTACTTC. The complete variable domain, with remaining parts taken from reference TRBV7-6 and TRBJ2-5, reads GAGVSQSPRYKVTKRGQDVALRCDPISGHVSLYWYRQALGQGPEFLTYFNYEAQQDKSGLPNDRFSAERPEGSISTLTIQRTEQRDSAMYRCASSLDRGLLETQYFGPGTRLLVL.

As for this clone: At the DNA level, this CDR3 is encoded by other sequences in the same sample as well. The V call is TRBV5-1, the J call TRBJ2-3; D call uncertain. The germline CDR1 and CDR2 sequences are SGHRS and YFSETQ. Trimming removed 0 bases from V and 1 base from J, with 6 bases in between. The CDR3 is made up of 14 amino acids. The CDR3 protein is CASSLGSGTDTQYF. CDR3 DNA sequence: TGCGCCAGCAGCTTGGGGTCGGGCACAGATACGCAGTATTTT.

The chain's CDR3 is CASSFRDFSPKQYF. The DNA of the CDR3 is TGCGCCAGCAGCTTCCGGGACTTCTCCCCGAAGCAGTACTTC. The chain couples TRBV5-1 to TRBJ2-7; D might be TRBD2 (6 bases). V lost 2 bases to trimming and J lost 8 bases, with 17 bases between them. The V gene's germline CDR1 is SGHRS and CDR2 YFSETQ. This CDR3 contains 14 residues.

The chain employs TRBV5-1 and TRBJ2-2; the match to TRBD2 covers 10 bases. Germline V lookup: CDR1 SGHRS, CDR2 YFSETQ. The CDR3 runs to 15 residues. V lost 4 bases and J lost 6; bases outside the gene matches: 6. The DNA of the CDR3 is TGCGCCAGCAGCCCAGCGGGGGGGCCAGCCGGGGAGCTGTTTTTT. Translation: CASSPAGGPAGELFF.

This chain links TRBV9 with TRBJ1-2; 10 positions agree with TRBD1. This CDR3 contains 14 residues. V shed 3 bases and J 4 bases; nucleotides not matched to a gene: 3. CDR1 is SGDLS, CDR2 YYNGEE, per germline. CDR3 protein: CASSAGQGVYGYTF. For the CDR3, the DNA is TGTGCCAGCAGCGCCGGACAGGGGGTCTATGGCTACACCTTC.

The chain links TRBV7-9 to TRBJ1-3; no firm D call. The V gene lost 0 bases and the J gene lost 0 bases, with 6 bases spanning the gap. CDR1 and CDR2 (germline): SEHNR, FQNEAQ (reference sequence). This CDR3 contains 15 residues. The CDR3: CASSLASLSGNTIYF. The CDR3 DNA reads TGTGCCAGCAGCTTAGCATCACTCTCTGGAAACACCATATATTTT.

V and J are TRBV7-9 and TRBJ1-1; D is unclear. V lost 5 bases and J 3 bases, leaving 13 bases between the germline ends. This CDR3 contains 14 residues. Germline loops: CDR1 SEHNR, CDR2 FQNEAQ (reference sequence). The CDR3 coding sequence is TGTGCCAGCAGCCCCAATTATGGGGACACTGAAGCTTTCTTT. Amino acid sequence: CASSPNYGDTEAFF.

The genes are TRBV28 and TRBJ2-5, with 13 positions matching TRBD2. The CDR3 covers 16 residues. The V gene's germline CDR1 is MDHEN and CDR2 SYDVKM. V was clipped by 6 bases and J by 1 base; unmatched bases: 5. CDR3 coding DNA: TGTGCCAGCAGGAGAGGGACTAGCGGGGTCCAAGAGACCCAGTACTTC. Amino acids: CASRRGTSGVQETQYF.

The V and J genes are TRBV5-1 and TRBJ2-7; D tentatively reads TRBD1 or TRBD2 (6 bases each). CDR1 SGHRS and CDR2 YFSETQ come from the germline V gene. V was pared by 2 bases and J by 4 bases, with 19 bases between. The CDR3 loop spans 16 amino acids. CDR3 coding DNA: TGCGCCAGCAGCTTATCGACAGGACATGGGGGGTACGAGCAGTACTTC. It codes for CASSLSTGHGGYEQYF.

The V call is TRBV5-1, the J call TRBJ2-3, with 11 bases matching TRBD2. Germline CDR1 reads SGHRS; CDR2 reads YFSETQ. The CDR3 totals 15 residues. V shed 1 base and J 4 bases; nucleotides not matched to a gene: 2. CDR3: CASSLTSGGADTQYF. The DNA for the CDR3 is TGCGCCAGCAGCTTGACTAGCGGGGGAGCAGATACGCAGTATTTT.

V and J are TRBV4-1 and TRBJ2-7; 8 bases agree with TRBD2. Germline CDR1 reads MGHRA; CDR2 reads YSYEKL. With V trimmed by 0 bases and J by 3 bases, 19 bases remained unmatched. This CDR3 is built from 20 residues. CDR3 bases: TGCGCCAGCAGCCAAGATGCCGGGTCGGCCTCGAGCGGGGGAAACTACGAGCAGTACTTC. Amino acid sequence: CASSQDAGSASSGGNYEQYF.

The chain recombines TRBV10-1 with TRBJ1-6; weak D call: TRBD1 (6 bases). Trimming took 3 bases from V and 7 from J, leaving 19 bases between them. The CDR3 spans 17 residues. The germline V gene has CDR1 WNHNN and CDR2 SYGVQD (reference sequence). CDR3 region: CASSEVRGLEKNSPLHF. The CDR3 nucleotides read TGCGCCAGCAGTGAAGTTCGGGGGCTCGAGAAAAATTCACCCCTCCACTTT.

The chain joins TRBV7-9 to TRBJ1-5; 7 positions agree with TRBD1. CDR3 length equals 16 residues. CDR1 SEHNR and CDR2 FQNEAQ come from the germline V gene (reference sequence). Germline trimming cut 5 bases from V and 3 bases from J; bases unmatched to any gene: 10. CDR3 bases: TGTGCCAGCAGCCTTTCTGGGGGGACAGTCAATCAGCCCCAGCATTTT. Encoded protein: CASSLSGGTVNQPQHF.

This clone came up once. The chain links TRBV7-3 to TRBJ2-7; a weak D match, TRBD2 (6 bases). The germline V gene has CDR1 SGHTA and CDR2 FQGTGA. Trimming left V 2 bases short and J 7 bases short, with 12 bases between. The CDR3 is 13 residues long. CDR3 residues: CASSLAGAGEQYF. For the CDR3, the DNA is TGTGCCAGCAGCTTAGCCGGGGCGGGAGAGCAGTACTTC.

The V gene is TRBV4-1, the J gene TRBJ1-5; D might be TRBD1 (5 bases). V lost 1 base and J lost 1, with 20 bases in between. The CDR3 contains 19 residues. Germline V gene sequence: CDR1 MGHRA, CDR2 YSYEKL. CDR3 in amino acids: CASSQGGREYGISNQPQHF. DNA of the CDR3: TGCGCCAGCAGCCAAGGGGGCAGGGAGTACGGTATCAGCAATCAGCCCCAGCATTTT.

This chain links TRBV5-5 with TRBJ2-3; TRBD2 matches 8 bases. J gave up 3 bases and V 2 bases, and 14 bases lay outside the gene matches. Germline-derived CDR1 and CDR2 are SGHKS and YYEKEE (reference sequence). CDR3 length: 18 residues. CDR3 loop: CASSFDLLGRGATDTQYF. The CDR3 nucleotides read TGTGCCAGCAGCTTTGACCTACTAGGGCGGGGGGCTACAGATACGCAGTATTTT.

This sequence joins TRBV10-1 and TRBJ1-1; possible D gene TRBD1, 6 bases. From germline, CDR1 is WNHNN and CDR2 SYGVQD (reference sequence). The V gene lost 7 bases and the J gene lost 6 bases, with 18 bases spanning the gap. The CDR3 covers 14 residues. The DNA of the CDR3 is TGCGCCAGCACCCGTCGCCGGGGGCCGGCTGAAGCTTTCTTT. It codes for CASTRRRGPAEAFF.

The chain employs TRBV6-6 and TRBJ1-6, with 7 bases aligning to TRBD1. CDR3 length equals 15 residues. CDR1 and CDR2 (germline): MNHNY, SVGAGI (reference sequence). After removal of 6 bases from V and 7 bases from J, the junction contained 9 bases not matched to a gene. The CDR3 sequence is CASRIGQAKNSPLHF. The CDR3 DNA follows: TGTGCCAGCAGGATAGGACAGGCCAAGAATTCACCCCTCCACTTT.